The rows below give T cell receptor beta chains drawn from one sample of a study of Ad26.COV2.S vaccination and SARS-CoV-2 variants. TCRdb's table, derived via immunoSEQ multiplex PCR, lists solely in-frame clones and lacks some. There are about 480,000 clones in the sample; around nine tenths occur only once, and around 13% lies in the top ten. Sequenced here: peripheral blood, sampled in a trial of Ad26.COV2.S vaccine versus placebo. Source of these receptors: a person aged 18-65 years who received the Ad26.COV2.S COVID-19 vaccine or a placebo. Both conserved end residues are part of each CDR3. A D gene is named only where the DNA matches it firmly. Clone size is not always given. Where it is, it says once, few, many or a class for expanded clones.

v_gene: TRBV9
j_gene: TRBJ1-2
d_gene: .
abundance: .
CDR3nt: TGTGCCAGCAGTCCAGGACTTGCCTATGGCTACACCTTC
CDR3aa: CASSPGLAYGYTF

v_gene: TRBV15
j_gene: TRBJ1-4
d_gene: TRBD1
abundance: few
CDR3nt: TGTGCCACCGAGACAGGGGATGAAAAACTGTTTTTT
CDR3aa: CATETGDEKLFF

v_gene: TRBV19
j_gene: TRBJ2-1
d_gene: .
abundance: .
CDR3nt: TGTGCCAGCCACAATGAGCAGTTCTTC
CDR3aa: CASHNEQFF

v_gene: TRBV5-4
j_gene: TRBJ2-2
d_gene: .
abundance: .
CDR3nt: TGTGCCAGCAGCTTGGCCTCCGGGTTGAGCACCGGGGAGCTGTTTTTT
CDR3aa: CASSLASGLSTGELFF

v_gene: TRBV9
j_gene: TRBJ1-2
d_gene: .
abundance: .
CDR3nt: TGTGCCAGCAGCGTAGCTACTCAGACTACTTATGGCTACACCTTC
CDR3aa: CASSVATQTTYGYTF

v_gene: TRBV5-8
j_gene: TRBJ2-7
d_gene: .
abundance: .
CDR3nt: TGTGCCAGCAGCCGCTGGGGCGAGCAGTACTTC
CDR3aa: CASSRWGEQYF

v_gene: TRBV5-6
j_gene: TRBJ2-7
d_gene: TRBD1
abundance: .
CDR3nt: TGTGCCAGCAGCACGGGGACAGGGGCTAGGCCTACCTACGAGCAGTACTTC
CDR3aa: CASSTGTGARPTYEQYF

v_gene: TRBV15
j_gene: TRBJ2-7
d_gene: .
abundance: .
CDR3nt: TGTGCCACCAGCACGAGACTAGGGTCCTCCTACGAGCAGTACTTC
CDR3aa: CATSTRLGSSYEQYF

v_gene: TRBV9
j_gene: TRBJ1-1
d_gene: .
abundance: .
CDR3nt: TGTGCCAGCAGCGCGGGAGATATTAACACTGAAGCTTTCTTT
CDR3aa: CASSAGDINTEAFF

v_gene: TRBV27
j_gene: TRBJ2-1
d_gene: .
abundance: .
CDR3nt: TGTGCCAGCATCTCGTTGGGGGGCTCCTACAATGAGCAGTTCTTC
CDR3aa: CASISLGGSYNEQFF

v_gene: TRBV6-2/TRBV6-3
j_gene: TRBJ2-5
d_gene: TRBD1
abundance: .
CDR3nt: TGTGCCAGCAGTAACGGACAGGGGGGTCGCCAAGAGACCCAGTACTTC
CDR3aa: CASSNGQGGRQETQYF

v_gene: TRBV19
j_gene: TRBJ1-5
d_gene: .
abundance: .
CDR3nt: TGTGCCAGTAGTATTTGGGATATGGGCAATCAGCCCCAGCATTTT
CDR3aa: CASSIWDMGNQPQHF

v_gene: TRBV7-2
j_gene: TRBJ2-2
d_gene: .
abundance: .
CDR3nt: TGTGCCAGCAGACGCGACGGCACCGGGGAGCTGTTTTTT
CDR3aa: CASRRDGTGELFF

v_gene: TRBV5-6
j_gene: TRBJ2-3
d_gene: TRBD2
abundance: .
CDR3nt: TGTGCCAGCAGCTTATACCCCCTAGCGGGAGATACGCAGTATTTT
CDR3aa: CASSLYPLAGDTQYF

v_gene: TRBV7-9
j_gene: TRBJ1-1
d_gene: .
abundance: .
CDR3nt: TGTGCCAGCAGCGCCACGGGACGGCAGAACACTGAAGCTTTCTTT
CDR3aa: CASSATGRQNTEAFF

v_gene: TRBV15
j_gene: TRBJ2-7
d_gene: .
abundance: once
CDR3nt: TGTGCCACCAGCCCAACCCCTAGCGCGTTATACGAGCAGTACTTC
CDR3aa: CATSPTPSALYEQYF

v_gene: TRBV7-2
j_gene: TRBJ1-5
d_gene: .
abundance: .
CDR3nt: TGTGCCAGCAGCTTAGGCACCCCAGGGGAGCCCCAGCATTTT
CDR3aa: CASSLGTPGEPQHF

v_gene: TRBV28
j_gene: TRBJ2-1
d_gene: TRBD1
abundance: .
CDR3nt: TGTGCCAGCGAGGGGGCACCCTACAATGAGCAGTTCTTC
CDR3aa: CASEGAPYNEQFF

v_gene: TRBV7-9
j_gene: TRBJ1-2
d_gene: .
abundance: .
CDR3nt: TGTGCCAGCAGCTTAGACATTGCTAACTATGGCTACACCTTC
CDR3aa: CASSLDIANYGYTF

v_gene: TRBV5-5
j_gene: TRBJ1-2
d_gene: TRBD1
abundance: .
CDR3nt: TGTGCCAGCAGCCCCGGACAGGGAATTGGCTACACCTTC
CDR3aa: CASSPGQGIGYTF

v_gene: TRBV1
j_gene: TRBJ2-7
d_gene: .
abundance: .
CDR3nt: TGCACCAGCAGCCCCACCCCCTGTGGGCAGGGATACGAGCAGTACTTC
CDR3aa: CTSSPTPCGQGYEQYF

v_gene: TRBV6-1
j_gene: TRBJ2-5
d_gene: .
abundance: .
CDR3nt: TGTGCCAGCAGTGAACAGGACATTCCACAAGAGACCCAGTACTTC
CDR3aa: CASSEQDIPQETQYF

v_gene: TRBV24-1
j_gene: TRBJ2-2
d_gene: .
abundance: .
CDR3nt: TGTGCCACCAGTGATCATGCCGGGACACCGGGGACCGGGGAGCTGTTTTTT
CDR3aa: CATSDHAGTPGTGELFF

v_gene: TRBV7-3
j_gene: TRBJ2-5
d_gene: TRBD2
abundance: .
CDR3nt: TGTGCCAGCAGCTCTAGCGGGAATTGGGAGACCCAGTACTTC
CDR3aa: CASSSSGNWETQYF

v_gene: TRBV24-1
j_gene: TRBJ2-5
d_gene: TRBD1
abundance: .
CDR3nt: TGTGCCACCGGACAGGGGGCGTCTGAGACCCAGTACTTC
CDR3aa: CATGQGASETQYF

v_gene: TRBV28
j_gene: TRBJ2-1
d_gene: .
abundance: once
CDR3nt: TGTGCCAGCAGTGGATCGGACAGCTACAATGAGCAGTTCTTC
CDR3aa: CASSGSDSYNEQFF

v_gene: TRBV7-6
j_gene: TRBJ2-2
d_gene: TRBD2
abundance: .
CDR3nt: TGTGCCAGCAGCTTACATCTAGCGGGGAGACTATCAGGGAACACCGGGGAGCTGTTTTTT
CDR3aa: CASSLHLAGRLSGNTGELFF

v_gene: TRBV2
j_gene: TRBJ1-1
d_gene: .
abundance: .
CDR3nt: TGTGCCAGCGGGTGGAACAGGGACACTGAAGCTTTCTTT
CDR3aa: CASGWNRDTEAFF

v_gene: TRBV28
j_gene: TRBJ2-5
d_gene: .
abundance: .
CDR3nt: TGTGCCAGCAGTTTCGGCAGGGCCGGTCTAGAGACCCAGTACTTC
CDR3aa: CASSFGRAGLETQYF

v_gene: TRBV7-9
j_gene: TRBJ2-3
d_gene: TRBD2
abundance: .
CDR3nt: TGTGCCAGCAGCTCTTTAGCGGGAGCCACAGATACGCAGTATTTT
CDR3aa: CASSSLAGATDTQYF

v_gene: TRBV5-1
j_gene: TRBJ2-5
d_gene: .
abundance: .
CDR3nt: TGCGCCAGCAGCTTGCGGGCTAGCGCCCAAGAGACCCAGTACTTC
CDR3aa: CASSLRASAQETQYF

v_gene: TRBV5-4
j_gene: TRBJ1-6
d_gene: TRBD1
abundance: few
CDR3nt: TGTGCCAGCAGCTTGGCGACAGGGGCTAATTCACCCCTCCACTTT
CDR3aa: CASSLATGANSPLHF

v_gene: TRBV7-9
j_gene: TRBJ2-1
d_gene: .
abundance: .
CDR3nt: TGTGCCAGCAGCCTTCCGGGTTTCAACAATGAGCAGTTCTTC
CDR3aa: CASSLPGFNNEQFF

v_gene: TRBV25-1
j_gene: TRBJ2-1
d_gene: .
abundance: .
CDR3nt: TGTGCCAGCAGGAGGGGCTCGGCCTACAATGAGCAGTTCTTC
CDR3aa: CASRRGSAYNEQFF

v_gene: TRBV3-1/TRBV3-2
j_gene: TRBJ1-1
d_gene: TRBD1
abundance: .
CDR3nt: TGTGCCAGCAGCCAAGTAGCCGGGACAGATGAAGCTTTCTTT
CDR3aa: CASSQVAGTDEAFF

v_gene: TRBV4-2
j_gene: TRBJ1-5
d_gene: TRBD1
abundance: .
CDR3nt: TGTGCCAGCAGCCAGACAGGGATAAGGAGCAATCAGCCCCAGCATTTT
CDR3aa: CASSQTGIRSNQPQHF

v_gene: TRBV4-1
j_gene: TRBJ2-1
d_gene: .
abundance: .
CDR3nt: TGCGCCAGCAGGTTCGACTTACCCTCTTCCCGTCTCGAGCAGTTCTTC
CDR3aa: CASRFDLPSSRLEQFF

v_gene: TRBV13
j_gene: TRBJ1-2
d_gene: .
abundance: .
CDR3nt: TGTGCCAGCAGCTCAACAGGGTTTAGGGAAACTAACTATGGCTACACCTTC
CDR3aa: CASSSTGFRETNYGYTF

v_gene: TRBV4-2
j_gene: TRBJ2-7
d_gene: TRBD2
abundance: once
CDR3nt: TGTGCCAGCAGCCAAACGGGACTAGAGTTCTTCGAGCAGTACTTC
CDR3aa: CASSQTGLEFFEQYF

v_gene: TRBV28
j_gene: TRBJ2-7
d_gene: TRBD2
abundance: .
CDR3nt: TGTGCCAGCACCATAGCGGGAGGGAGAGACGAGCAGTACTTC
CDR3aa: CASTIAGGRDEQYF